This T cell receptor (beta chain) was sequenced in a study of blood T cell repertoires in COVID-19. About the study: There were acute and convalescent COVID-19 samples, and they came from the United States, Italy and Spain. The analysed material was cDNA or gDNA that came from T cells, B-cell-depleted T cells, or PBMCs.

The table came from immunoSEQ multiplex PCR; TCRdb's copy has only in-frame clones and leaves some out. The sample yields fewer than 100,000 clones, approximately 85% seen once. The CDR3 runs 14 residues. Trimming pared 4 bases from V and 5 bases from J, leaving 15 bases between. CDR1 and CDR2 (germline): SEHNR, FQNEAQ (reference sequence). The chain recombines TRBV7-9 with TRBJ2-7; unclear D gene. Sequencing was done on a sample of peripheral blood. The source is a man between 60 and 75 years old with acute or convalescent COVID-19. The CDR3, as DNA: TGTGCCAGCAGCTCCACGCGCACCATTGACGAGCAGTACTTC. Amino acid sequence: CASSSTRTIDEQYF. The complete variable domain, with remaining parts taken from reference TRBV7-9 and TRBJ2-7, reads DTGVSQNPRHKITKRGQNVTFRCDPISEHNRLYWYRQTLGQGPEFLTYFQNEAQLEKSRLLSDRFSAERPKGSFSTLEIQRTEQGDSAMYLCASSSTRTIDEQYFGPGTRLTVT.